These T cell receptor beta chains were read from a single sample in a study of PD-1 blockade in mismatch repair-deficient tumors. Assay: immunoSEQ multiplex PCR; the TCRdb copy retains only in-frame clones and omits some. Of tens of thousands of clones detected, roughly 80% appear once; the ten largest clones hold roughly 8%. The material was peripheral blood, obtained about 4.5 months after starting pembrolizumab. Source of these receptors: an adult with mismatch repair-deficient cancer. Both conserved end residues are part of each CDR3. The D gene is left open where the match is weak. Expanded clones get a size class; other rows say once, few or many, or leave the size out.

V	size	D	J	CDR3	DNA
TRBV19	-	-	TRBJ2-4	CASSVTGLAKNIQYF	TGTGCCAGTAGTGTCACAGGGCTAGCCAAAAACATTCAGTACTTC
TRBV11-3	-	TRBD1	TRBJ2-4	CASRSGRDSDQLAKNIQYF	TGTGCCAGCAGAAGCGGTCGGGACAGCGACCAACTAGCCAAAAACATTCAGTACTTC
TRBV12-5	-	-	TRBJ1-2	CASGLANSGWLGQNYGYTF	TGTGCTAGTGGTTTGGCAAACTCAGGGTGGTTAGGACAGAACTATGGCTACACCTTC
TRBV7-2	-	-	TRBJ1-2	CASSLKSEGYGYTF	TGTGCCAGCAGCTTAAAAAGCGAGGGCTATGGCTACACCTTC
TRBV27	-	-	TRBJ2-6	CASSPARSSGANVLTF	TGTGCCAGCAGTCCTGCGAGGAGTTCTGGGGCCAACGTCCTGACTTTC
TRBV30	-	TRBD1	TRBJ1-1	CAWSRRDRGLEAFF	TGTGCCTGGAGTCGCCGGGACAGGGGACTCGAAGCTTTCTTT
TRBV2	-	-	TRBJ2-1	CASSVTREQFF	TGTGCCAGCAGTGTAACCAGAGAGCAGTTCTTC
TRBV9	-	-	TRBJ1-3	CASSVGGDTIYF	TGTGCCAGCAGCGTGGGGGGGGACACCATATATTTT
TRBV4-2	-	-	TRBJ2-7	CASSLAGSPTWEQYF	TGTGCCAGCAGCTTGGCGGGATCCCCGACATGGGAGCAGTACTTC
TRBV11-2	-	-	TRBJ1-2	CASSLPLGRGYTF	TGTGCCAGCAGCCTACCCTTAGGCCGGGGCTACACCTTC
TRBV5-6	-	-	TRBJ2-5	CASSLGFGGGGKTQYF	TGTGCCAGCAGCCTGGGCTTCGGGGGTGGGGGAAAGACCCAGTACTTC
TRBV2	-	-	TRBJ2-6	CASSAILPGSGANVLTF	TGTGCCAGCAGTGCTATTCTTCCGGGCTCTGGGGCCAACGTCCTGACTTTC
TRBV4-2	few	TRBD1	TRBJ2-6	CASSHRRDRGPGANVLTF	TGTGCCAGCAGCCACCGACGGGACAGGGGGCCTGGGGCCAACGTCCTGACTTTC
TRBV2	-	-	TRBJ2-1	CASTMDPMDEQFF	TGTGCCAGCACTATGGACCCTATGGATGAGCAGTTCTTC
TRBV6-1	once	-	TRBJ1-5	CASSATRNQPQHF	TGTGCCAGCAGCGCTACCCGCAATCAGCCCCAGCATTTT
TRBV11-3	-	-	TRBJ1-1	CASSPGLNTEAFF	TGTGCCAGCAGCCCAGGGTTGAACACTGAAGCTTTCTTT
TRBV7-2	few	-	TRBJ1-1	CASSLARGDTEAFF	TGTGCCAGCAGCTTAGCGCGTGGGGACACTGAAGCTTTCTTT
TRBV14	-	-	TRBJ1-4	CASSQGGSHEKLFF	TGTGCCAGCAGCCAAGGGGGGTCCCATGAAAAACTGTTTTTT
TRBV30	-	-	TRBJ1-3	CAWSAGQGGNTIYF	TGTGCCTGGAGTGCGGGGCAGGGAGGAAACACCATATATTTT
TRBV6-5	-	TRBD1	TRBJ1-2	CASSLGTGLIYGYTF	TGTGCCAGCAGTCTCGGGACAGGGCTAATCTATGGCTACACCTTC
TRBV5-6	-	-	TRBJ2-1	CASSRRGQAINEQFF	TGTGCCAGCAGCCGTCGTGGACAAGCTATCAATGAGCAGTTCTTC
TRBV7-2	-	TRBD2	TRBJ2-5	CASSTGTRWETQYF	TGTGCCAGCAGTACCGGGACTAGATGGGAGACCCAGTACTTC
TRBV7-2	once	-	TRBJ2-5	CASSLHGGSTQETQYF	TGTGCCAGCAGCTTACATGGCGGTTCGACCCAAGAGACCCAGTACTTC
TRBV5-1	-	TRBD1	TRBJ2-2	CASTLTGDSGELFF	TGCGCCAGCACATTGACAGGGGACTCCGGGGAGCTGTTTTTT
TRBV27	-	-	TRBJ2-7	CASSPPSSYEQYF	TGTGCCAGCAGTCCCCCCTCATCCTACGAGCAGTACTTC
TRBV2	-	-	TRBJ1-4	CASSDPADPTNEKLFF	TGTGCCAGCAGTGACCCGGCGGATCCAACTAATGAAAAACTGTTTTTT
TRBV9	-	-	TRBJ2-3	CASSVASNTDTQYF	TGTGCCAGCAGCGTAGCAAGTAACACAGATACGCAGTATTTT
TRBV6-6	once	-	TRBJ2-7	CASSYGREQYF	TGTGCCAGCAGTTACGGTAGGGAGCAGTACTTC
TRBV27	-	TRBD1	TRBJ1-5	CASSRGTGEVRGQPQHF	TGTGCCAGCAGTCGAGGGACAGGGGAGGTAAGGGGACAGCCCCAGCATTTT
TRBV16	-	TRBD1	TRBJ1-5	CASSPGQDFVGNQPQHF	TGTGCCAGCAGCCCGGGACAGGACTTTGTTGGCAATCAGCCCCAGCATTTT
TRBV19	-	TRBD2	TRBJ2-5	CASSGRALETQYF	TGTGCCAGTAGCGGGAGGGCCCTAGAGACCCAGTACTTC
TRBV19	-	-	TRBJ1-2	CASTGLLNYGYTF	TGTGCCAGTACGGGACTGTTGAACTATGGCTACACCTTC
TRBV7-2	-	-	TRBJ1-3	CASIPRRSGNTIYF	TGTGCCAGCATTCCTCGGCGCTCTGGAAACACCATATATTTT
TRBV4-1	few	TRBD1	TRBJ1-5	CASSLGQGETQPQHF	TGCGCCAGCAGCCTTGGACAGGGAGAGACTCAGCCCCAGCATTTT
TRBV9	-	TRBD2	TRBJ2-1	CASSPGLAGIGQFF	TGTGCCAGCAGCCCGGGACTAGCGGGGATCGGGCAGTTCTTC
TRBV7-3	-	TRBD1	TRBJ2-7	CASSFEGATGEQYF	TGTGCCAGCAGCTTTGAGGGGGCGACAGGCGAGCAGTACTTC
TRBV30	-	-	TRBJ2-2	CAWSRTANTGELFF	TGTGCCTGGAGTAGAACTGCGAACACCGGGGAGCTGTTTTTT
TRBV6-1	-	TRBD1	TRBJ1-5	CASSEERGGLDQPQHF	TGTGCCAGCAGTGAAGAACGAGGGGGCCTTGATCAGCCCCAGCATTTT
TRBV7-3	once	TRBD1	TRBJ2-3	CASSPTGASTDTQYF	TGTGCCAGCAGCCCTACAGGGGCTAGCACAGATACGCAGTATTTT
TRBV7-9	-	TRBD1	TRBJ2-7	CASSFKQGAGNEQYF	TGTGCCAGCAGCTTTAAACAGGGGGCGGGAAACGAGCAGTACTTC
TRBV2	-	-	TRBJ1-1	CASNAGRLEAFF	TGTGCCAGCAATGCTGGACGGCTTGAAGCTTTCTTT
TRBV11-2	once	-	TRBJ2-5	CASPIGLGGTQYF	TGTGCCAGCCCCATCGGTTTGGGAGGGACCCAGTACTTC
TRBV2	-	TRBD2	TRBJ2-1	CASNGLAGTGGYGYEQFF	TGTGCCAGCAATGGGTTAGCAGGGACGGGAGGTTACGGGTATGAGCAGTTCTTC
TRBV29-1	-	-	TRBJ1-4	CSVLNRASGEKLFF	TGCAGCGTTTTAAATCGAGCTTCGGGGGAAAAACTGTTTTTT
TRBV6-1	few	TRBD2	TRBJ2-1	CASRGTSGRAAEQFF	TGTGCCAGCAGAGGGACTAGCGGGAGGGCCGCTGAGCAGTTCTTC
TRBV6-5	once	-	TRBJ1-4	CASRGGGHEKLFF	TGTGCCAGCCGGGGGGGAGGGCATGAAAAACTGTTTTTT